Below are 10 T cell receptor beta chains sequenced from a single sample in a study of blood T cells in healthy people across ages (dated by TCRdb to the mid-2010s). The receptor library was made with 5' RACE. Sequencing was carried out with an Illumina HiSeq 2500. The second PCR ran for about 6 to 11 cycles and used a J-beta primer mix along with a sample-barcoded 5' primer. TCRdb trimmed public reads at Q25 via fastp, called clones via MiXCR and kept in-frame beta chains. Rows are unified per CDR3 protein, each entry keeping the most common DNA and genes. A total of 1.5 million or so distinct CDR3 sequences appear in this sample, 42% of them only once. Together, the top ten hold about 4.1% of the sample. The sample comprised blood. These receptors originate from a woman younger than 30 in good health.

The rearrangement links TRBV12-3 or TRBV12-4 to TRBJ2-2; D perhaps matches TRBD1 (6 bases). Trimming removed 5 bases at V and 8 bases at J, with 15 bases between. There are 14 residues in the CDR3. The CDR3: CASSPTGSSGELFF. CDR3 bases: TGTGCCAGCAGTCCCACAGGGAGTTCAGGGGAGCTGTTTTTT.

This clonotype showed up just a few times. The rearrangement joins TRBV5-6 to TRBJ2-5, with D uncertain. V was trimmed by 4 bases and J by 0 bases, leaving 7 bases between them. The germline V gene encodes CDR1 SGHDT and CDR2 YYEEEE. This CDR3 contains 13 residues. The CDR3 DNA follows: TGTGCCAGCAGCACTTGGTACCAAGAGACCCAGTACTTC. Translation: CASSTWYQETQYF.

The rearrangement joins TRBV7-9 to TRBJ2-2, with no clear D. Per germline, CDR1 SEHNR and CDR2 FQNEAQ (reference sequence). The CDR3 loop spans 13 amino acids. Trimming left V 2 bases short and J 7 bases short, with 8 bases between. CDR3 in amino acids: CASSLRQDGELFF. Here the CDR3 DNA reads TGTGCCAGCAGCTTAAGGCAGGACGGGGAGCTGTTTTTT.

The chain couples TRBV6-1 to TRBJ1-1; the D is unclear. The CDR3 runs to 12 residues. The V and J ends lost 6 bases and 6 bases respectively, with 11 bases between them. Per germline, CDR1 MNHNS and CDR2 SASEGT. The CDR3 bases are TGTGCCAGCAGGAGGTCGGAGGCTGAAGCTTTCTTT. Amino acid sequence: CASRRSEAEAFF.

The chain is built from TRBV24-1 and TRBJ2-1, with TRBD1 as a possible D gene (6 bases). V was shortened by 5 bases and J by 9 bases, with 13 bases between the two germline ends. Germline V CDR1 and CDR2: KGHDR, SFDVKD. The CDR3 loop spans 13 amino acids. CDR3 in amino acids: CATSGGRTGEQFF. The CDR3 region has the DNA TGTGCCACCAGTGGGGGGCGGACCGGTGAGCAGTTCTTC.

The V call is TRBV27, the J call TRBJ2-7; 8 bases map to TRBD1. The germline gives CDR1 MNHEY, CDR2 SMNVEV (reference sequence). The CDR3 runs 15 residues. The trim removed 5 bases at V and 1 base at J, leaving 7 bases unmatched. This chain's CDR3 is CASSILTGASYEQYF. The DNA for the CDR3 is TGTGCCAGCAGTATCCTGACAGGGGCGTCCTACGAGCAGTACTTC.

This clonotype appeared many times. The gene calls are TRBV7-8 and TRBJ2-1, with TRBD2 as a possible D gene (6 bases). Trimming pared 5 bases from V and 7 bases from J, leaving 15 bases between. Per germline, CDR1 SGHVS and CDR2 FQNEAQ. This CDR3 region has 14 residues. CDR3 nucleotides: TGTGCCAGCAGCGGGACTGGGGGTTGGAATGAGCAGTTCTTC. It codes for CASSGTGGWNEQFF.

This clonotype was picked up a small number of times. This rearrangement joins TRBV20-1 to TRBJ2-3; TRBD2 aligns across 14 bases. Germline assignment: CDR1 DFQATT and CDR2 SNEGSKA (reference sequence). V was clipped by 5 bases and J by 0 bases; unmatched bases: 7. The CDR3 loop spans 17 amino acids. The CDR3 DNA reads TGCAGTGCTCCTCGGACTAGCGGGGGGACTAGCACAGATACGCAGTATTTT. Its protein is CSAPRTSGGTSTDTQYF.

The rearrangement links TRBV20-1 to TRBJ2-1; a possible D gene is TRBD2 (7 bases). The V gene lost 6 bases and the J gene lost 4 bases, with 22 bases spanning the gap. Germline CDR1 reads DFQATT; CDR2 reads SNEGSKA (reference sequence). The CDR3 extends over 16 amino acids. The CDR3 reads CSAKSPGGAAYNEQFF. CDR3 DNA: TGCAGTGCGAAATCCCCGGGGGGCGCGGCATACAATGAGCAGTTCTTC.

The gene calls are TRBV6-2 or TRBV6-3 and TRBJ2-2, with D possibly being TRBD1 (6 bases). V lost 3 bases to trimming and J lost 6 bases, with 14 bases between them. Germline V gene sequence: CDR1 MNHEY, CDR2 SVGEGT. The CDR3 totals 15 residues. CDR3 nucleotide sequence: TGTGCCAGCAGTTATGGCAGGGGTTCCCCCGGGGAGCTGTTTTTT. Translation gives CASSYGRGSPGELFF.